This is a list of T cell receptor beta chains from one sample in a study of cytomegalovirus exposure and HLA in healthy donors. Sequencing was performed with immunoSEQ multiplex PCR; in TCRdb, only in-frame clones are kept and a portion is missing. Seen here are roughly 120,000 clones, 60% to 85% observed once, and the top ten hold about 0.94%. The specimen was PBMCs. The receptors shown here come from a human donor in good health. Both conserved end residues are part of each CDR3. A D gene is named only where the DNA matches it firmly. A row's size may be missing; if present it is once, few, many or a size class.

clone_size: few; v_call: TRBV6-5; j_call: TRBJ1-1; d_call: .; cdr3_nt: TGTGCCACTTGGCTCCCGAACACTGAAGCTTTCTTT; cdr3_aa: CATWLPNTEAFF
clone_size: .; v_call: TRBV4-1; j_call: TRBJ1-4; d_call: .; cdr3_nt: TGCGCCAGCAGCCAAGTCGTCGGGACTAATGAAAAACTGTTTTTT; cdr3_aa: CASSQVVGTNEKLFF
clone_size: .; v_call: TRBV2; j_call: TRBJ2-3; d_call: .; cdr3_nt: TGTGCCAGAAAAAAAACTAGTCTCGCAGATACGCAGTATTTT; cdr3_aa: CARKKTSLADTQYF
clone_size: .; v_call: TRBV14; j_call: TRBJ1-2; d_call: .; cdr3_nt: TGTGCCAGCAGCCAAGTCCCAGGGGCCTATGGCTACACCTTC; cdr3_aa: CASSQVPGAYGYTF
clone_size: .; v_call: TRBV5-8; j_call: TRBJ1-5; d_call: .; cdr3_nt: TGTGCCAGCAGCCGAGGACAGTTTAGCAATCAGCCCCAGCATTTT; cdr3_aa: CASSRGQFSNQPQHF
clone_size: .; v_call: TRBV6-1; j_call: TRBJ2-6; d_call: TRBD1; cdr3_nt: TGTGCCAGCGGCCATAGGGACAGCGCCAACGTCCTGACTTTC; cdr3_aa: CASGHRDSANVLTF
clone_size: .; v_call: TRBV27; j_call: TRBJ1-3; d_call: .; cdr3_nt: TGTGCCAGCAGTTACGCGGCAGGAAACACCATATATTTT; cdr3_aa: CASSYAAGNTIYF
clone_size: .; v_call: TRBV4-2; j_call: TRBJ2-2; d_call: .; cdr3_nt: TGTGCCAGCAGCCCCCGAGTCAGCGATGGATTCGTCGGGGAGCTGTTTTTT; cdr3_aa: CASSPRVSDGFVGELFF
clone_size: .; v_call: TRBV11-2; j_call: TRBJ2-5; d_call: .; cdr3_nt: TGTGCCAGCAGCACCGTTAGAGGTACCCAGTACTTC; cdr3_aa: CASSTVRGTQYF
clone_size: .; v_call: TRBV5-1; j_call: TRBJ2-7; d_call: .; cdr3_nt: TGCGCCAGCAGCTTGGCCCAGGGAAGCTTGTACGAGCAGTACTTC; cdr3_aa: CASSLAQGSLYEQYF
clone_size: once; v_call: TRBV28; j_call: TRBJ1-4; d_call: .; cdr3_nt: TGTGCCAGCAGTTTATACTCCTTCCAGGCCGCAGATGCAACTAATGAAAAACTGTTTTTT; cdr3_aa: CASSLYSFQAADATNEKLFF
clone_size: .; v_call: TRBV7-2; j_call: TRBJ2-7; d_call: .; cdr3_nt: TGTGCCAGCAGCCCGACGAGGGTTGGGTACGAGCAGTACTTC; cdr3_aa: CASSPTRVGYEQYF
clone_size: .; v_call: TRBV13; j_call: TRBJ1-1; d_call: .; cdr3_nt: TGTGCCAGCAGCTTGATCATCAGGGGCTACATGAACACTGAAGCTTTCTTT; cdr3_aa: CASSLIIRGYMNTEAFF
clone_size: .; v_call: TRBV4-1; j_call: TRBJ2-7; d_call: .; cdr3_nt: TGCGCCAGCAGCCAAGTTCAGGCTTCACGAGCCTACGAGCAGTACTTC; cdr3_aa: CASSQVQASRAYEQYF
clone_size: .; v_call: TRBV29-1; j_call: TRBJ2-2; d_call: .; cdr3_nt: TGCAGCGTACTCAGGGTTACCGGGGAGCTGTTTTTT; cdr3_aa: CSVLRVTGELFF
clone_size: .; v_call: TRBV9; j_call: TRBJ2-2; d_call: .; cdr3_nt: TGTGCCAGCAGCCAGAACACCGGGGAGCTGTTTTTT; cdr3_aa: CASSQNTGELFF
clone_size: few; v_call: TRBV28; j_call: TRBJ2-5; d_call: TRBD2; cdr3_nt: TGTGCCAGCACCCCGCGGGGGGGCCAAGAGACCCAGTACTTC; cdr3_aa: CASTPRGGQETQYF
clone_size: .; v_call: TRBV29-1; j_call: TRBJ2-3; d_call: .; cdr3_nt: TGCAGCGTTGAAGATCCCTATACAGATACGCAGTATTTT; cdr3_aa: CSVEDPYTDTQYF
clone_size: .; v_call: TRBV7-8; j_call: TRBJ1-2; d_call: .; cdr3_nt: TGTGCCAGCAGCTTAGGCGATGGCTACACCTTC; cdr3_aa: CASSLGDGYTF
clone_size: .; v_call: TRBV4-2; j_call: TRBJ2-2; d_call: .; cdr3_nt: TGTGCCAGCAGCCAAGTACACCTTCGCACCGGGGAGCTGTTTTTT; cdr3_aa: CASSQVHLRTGELFF